This TCR beta chain was profiled in a study of shared clonotypes between healthy human individuals. Whole-study results and caveats: The study found roughly 5% of naive CD4 clonotypes shared across a handful of donors.

Assay used: immunoSEQ multiplex PCR; TCRdb lists only in-frame clones, some missing. The sample contains about 2.1 million clones, 93% of which appear only once. Germline V gene data show CDR1 as KGHSH and CDR2 as LQKENI. CDR3 length: 16 amino acids. Trimming stripped 2 bases from V and 1 base from J, with 15 bases between. The naive CD8 population came from CD45RO-negative cells selected for CCR7, without terminally differentiated effector memory CD45RA+ cells. Those who donated, Caucasian adults without exception, all lived in Nashville, Tennessee. To note about this clone: Its antigen is not identified.

This clonotype was obtained from a man between 18 and 29 years old in good health. Some clones in this sample may be carry-over from other donors' samples. The chain employs TRBV18 and TRBJ2-7, with D possibly being TRBD1 (5 bases). Sequenced material: naive CD8+ T cells from PBMCs. DNA of the CDR3: TGTGCCAGCTCACCAAATTCAGGGCCAAATTCCTACGAGCAGTACTTC. This sequence encodes CASSPNSGPNSYEQYF.